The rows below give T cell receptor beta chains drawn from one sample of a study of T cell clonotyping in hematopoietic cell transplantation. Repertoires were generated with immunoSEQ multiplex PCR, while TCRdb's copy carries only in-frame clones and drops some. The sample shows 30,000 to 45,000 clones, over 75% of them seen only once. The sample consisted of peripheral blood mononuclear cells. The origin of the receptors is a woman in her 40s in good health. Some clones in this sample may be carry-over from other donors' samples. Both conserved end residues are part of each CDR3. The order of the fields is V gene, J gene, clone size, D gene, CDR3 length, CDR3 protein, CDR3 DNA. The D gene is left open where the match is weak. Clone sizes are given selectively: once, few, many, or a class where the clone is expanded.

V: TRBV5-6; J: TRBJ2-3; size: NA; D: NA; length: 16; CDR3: CASSSRRGASTDTQYF; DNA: TGTGCCAGCAGCTCAAGACGGGGGGCGAGCACAGATACGCAGTATTTT
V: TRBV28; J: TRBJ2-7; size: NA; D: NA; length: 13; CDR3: CASFGGSSYEQYF; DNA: TGTGCCAGCTTTGGGGGCAGCTCCTACGAGCAGTACTTC
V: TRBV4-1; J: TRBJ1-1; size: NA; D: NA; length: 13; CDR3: CAISSNMNTEAFF; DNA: TGCGCCATAAGTTCCAACATGAACACTGAAGCTTTCTTT
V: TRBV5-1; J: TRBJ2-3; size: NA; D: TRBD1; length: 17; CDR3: CASSPIPGTGVPDTQYF; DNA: TGCGCCAGCAGCCCTATTCCCGGGACAGGGGTCCCAGATACGCAGTATTTT
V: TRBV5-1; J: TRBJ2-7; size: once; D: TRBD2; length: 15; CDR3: CASSPSGSATYEQYF; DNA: TGCGCCAGCAGCCCTAGCGGGAGCGCCACCTACGAGCAGTACTTC
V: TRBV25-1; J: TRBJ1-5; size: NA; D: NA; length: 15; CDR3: CASSEWGGGNQPQHF; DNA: TGTGCCAGCAGTGAATGGGGGGGAGGAAATCAGCCCCAGCATTTT
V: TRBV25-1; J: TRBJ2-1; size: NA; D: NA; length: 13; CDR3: CASSEWSYNEQFF; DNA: TGTGCCAGCAGTGAATGGTCCTACAATGAGCAGTTCTTC
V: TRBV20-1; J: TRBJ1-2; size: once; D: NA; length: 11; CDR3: CSASRGFGYTF; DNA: TGCAGTGCTAGCCGTGGGTTTGGCTACACCTTC
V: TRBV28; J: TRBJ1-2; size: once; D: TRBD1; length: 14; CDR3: CASSPDREGYGYTF; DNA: TGTGCCAGCAGCCCGGACAGGGAGGGCTATGGCTACACCTTC
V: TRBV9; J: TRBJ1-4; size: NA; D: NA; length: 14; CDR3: CASSKQGLNEKLFF; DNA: TGTGCCAGCAGCAAACAGGGTCTAAATGAAAAACTGTTTTTT